Listed below are T cell receptor beta chains from one sample, sequenced in a study of T cells in Graves' hyperthyroidism and ophthalmopathy. TCRdb reprocessed the multiplex PCR reads via MiXCR and lists one record per CDR3 protein. The profile shows fewer than 450,000 distinct CDR3 sequences, approximately 18% of them singletons. Sequencing was carried out using blood. These receptors were obtained from a woman younger than 45 with Graves' hyperthyroidism that later progressed to Graves' ophthalmopathy. The CDR3 runs from the conserved cysteine through the conserved F or W. A D gene is named only where the DNA matches it firmly. Not all rows give a size; the values are once, few, many and, for expanded clones, a class.

d_call clone_size j_call v_call cdr3_nt cdr3_aa
. many TRBJ1-3 TRBV11-2 TGTGCCAGCAGCTTCGGGCTTGGAAACACCATATATTTT CASSFGLGNTIYF
. many TRBJ1-1 TRBV4-1 TGCGCCAGCAGCGCCAGGGTCATGAACACTGAAGCTTTCTTT CASSARVMNTEAFF
TRBD2 many TRBJ2-3 TRBV27 TGTGCCAGCAGTTTTAGCGGGGTACGCACAGATACGCAGTATTTT CASSFSGVRTDTQYF
TRBD2 . TRBJ2-1 TRBV12-3/TRBV12-4 TGTGCCAGCAGACCGGGGGGGGGTGGAAATGAGCAGTTCTTC CASRPGGGGNEQFF
. many TRBJ2-5 TRBV20-1 TGCAGTGCTAGAGCCCGTATAGTGGAGACCCAGTACTTC CSARARIVETQYF
. many TRBJ1-3 TRBV10-3 TGTGCCATCAGTGAAACCGGAAGCTCTGGAAACACCATATATTTT CAISETGSSGNTIYF
TRBD1 . TRBJ2-7 TRBV7-9 TGTGCCAGCAGTCCGACCGGGACAGGGGTCGAGCAGTACTTC CASSPTGTGVEQYF
. many TRBJ2-2 TRBV7-9 TGTGCCAGCAGCTTAGGTATATCGAACACCGGGGAGCTGTTTTTT CASSLGISNTGELFF
. . TRBJ2-1 TRBV11-2 TGTGCCAGCAGCTTACCGGGACGTTCCTACAATGAGCAGTTCTTC CASSLPGRSYNEQFF
TRBD2 . TRBJ2-1 TRBV20-1 TGCAGTGCCCCGACTAGCGGGGGACGCAATGAGCAGTTCTTC CSAPTSGGRNEQFF
. many TRBJ2-2 TRBV12-3/TRBV12-4 TGTGCCAGCAGTTTAGGTGGTAGCGGAGAGAACACCGGGGAGCTGTTTTTT CASSLGGSGENTGELFF
. many TRBJ2-7 TRBV28 TGTGCCAGCCGGGACCTGAACGACTCCTACGAGCAGTACTTC CASRDLNDSYEQYF
TRBD2 . TRBJ2-5 TRBV20-1 TGCAGTGCTCCCTCGGGGGGGGGGGGATTAGAGACCCAGTACTTC CSAPSGGGGLETQYF
. . TRBJ2-1 TRBV12-5 TGTGCTAGTGGCCCTTGGATAGCGTCCTACAATGAGCAGTTCTTC CASGPWIASYNEQFF
TRBD2 . TRBJ2-7 TRBV7-9 TGTGCCAGCAGCTCCGGGACTAGTATGTTTGGGGACGAGCAGTACTTC CASSSGTSMFGDEQYF
TRBD2 few TRBJ2-3 TRBV5-4 TGTGCCAGCAGCACCAAGCGGGAGGGCCGGGATACGCAGTATTTT CASSTKREGRDTQYF
. many TRBJ1-5 TRBV7-9 TGTGCCAGCACCGAAACAGAGGATCAGCCCCAGCATTTT CASTETEDQPQHF
TRBD1 many TRBJ2-5 TRBV2 TGTGCCAGCAGTGAAGGGGACAGGTCCGGGTGGGAGACCCAGTACTTC CASSEGDRSGWETQYF
TRBD1 many TRBJ1-1 TRBV10-3 TGTGCCATCAGTGTAGGGGGCGGGGACACTGAAGCTTTCTTT CAISVGGGDTEAFF
. . TRBJ1-5 TRBV20-1 TGCAGTGCCGAGGGCGAGACCCAGCCCCAGCATTTT CSAEGETQPQHF
. many TRBJ2-3 TRBV20-1 TGCAGTGCTAGAAAGCCCGGGCTGGACACGCAGTATTTT CSARKPGLDTQYF
. . TRBJ2-5 TRBV24-1 TGTGCCACCAGTGATTCGATGGGCCGGGAGACCCAGTACTTC CATSDSMGRETQYF
TRBD2 few TRBJ2-5 TRBV4-1 TGTGCCAGCAGCCAACAAGGACTAGCTCGGGAGACCCAGTACTTC CASSQQGLARETQYF
. . TRBJ2-2 TRBV27 TGTGCCAGCAGTTCCCAGGCGAACACCGGGGAGCTGTTTTTT CASSSQANTGELFF
TRBD2 . TRBJ2-2 TRBV20-1 TGCAGTGCTAGAGTGGCCGGGAGGGCCGACACCGGGGAGCTGTTTTTT CSARVAGRADTGELFF
. many TRBJ1-1 TRBV3-1 TGTGCCAGCAGTAACAGCCGTGAAGCTTTCTTT CASSNSREAFF
TRBD2 many TRBJ2-7 TRBV14 TGTGCCAGCAGCAGTCTAGCGGGGCCCTACGAGCAGTACTTC CASSSLAGPYEQYF
TRBD2 . TRBJ2-1 TRBV6-5 TGTGCCAGCAGTTACTCTGAAGCGGGAGTTGCGTACAATGAGCAGTTCTTC CASSYSEAGVAYNEQFF
. few TRBJ1-3 TRBV29-1 TGCAGCGTTCAGTTGGGGCCTGGAGACACCATATATTTT CSVQLGPGDTIYF
TRBD1 . TRBJ1-5 TRBV5-4 TGTGCCAGCAGCGTGACAGGGGGCCCAGGGCAGCCCCAGCATTTT CASSVTGGPGQPQHF
. few TRBJ2-2 TRBV10-3 TGTGCCATCAGTGAGACCCAGCGGAGGGGCCCCGGGGAGCTGTTTTTT CAISETQRRGPGELFF
TRBD1 many TRBJ2-1 TRBV19 TGTGCCAGTGCGCAGGGGGAAAGCTCCTACAATGAGCAGTTCTTC CASAQGESSYNEQFF
. many TRBJ1-2 TRBV12-3/TRBV12-4 TGTGCCAGCAGTTTCAGCATGAAGGTCAACTATGGCTACACCTTC CASSFSMKVNYGYTF
. . TRBJ2-7 TRBV10-3 TGTGCCACCGGGACACCAAGATACGAGCAGTACTTC CATGTPRYEQYF
TRBD2 many TRBJ2-1 TRBV30 TGTGCCTGGCGCACTAGCGGGTTCTCCTACAATGAGCAGTTCTTC CAWRTSGFSYNEQFF
. many TRBJ2-3 TRBV7-8 TGTGCCAGCAGCTTAATTGGGATAGAGTCGCTGCCAGATACGCAGTATTTT CASSLIGIESLPDTQYF
TRBD2 many TRBJ2-3 TRBV9 TGTGCCAGCAGCGGCGGGGGTCCAGATACGCAGTATTTT CASSGGGPDTQYF
. many TRBJ2-1 TRBV19 TGTGCCAGTATGCCCACTAGTTGGTCCTACAATGAGCAGTTCTTC CASMPTSWSYNEQFF
. . TRBJ2-2 TRBV6-1 TGTGCCAGCAGTGTTTTTTTTTTGGGAGACACCGGGGAGCTGTTTTTT CASSVFFLGDTGELFF
TRBD1 few TRBJ2-5 TRBV5-8 TGTGCCAGCAGCTTGGAGGACAGGGAGACCCAGTACTTC CASSLEDRETQYF
. many TRBJ1-2 TRBV30 TGTGCCTGGAGTGTACAGGGCTCTGATGGCTACACCTTC CAWSVQGSDGYTF
TRBD2 . TRBJ2-7 TRBV7-2 TGTGCCAGCAGCTTAGTAGCGGGCGAATACGAGCAGTACTTC CASSLVAGEYEQYF
TRBD1 . TRBJ2-1 TRBV12-3/TRBV12-4 TGTGCCAGCAGGGGACAGGAATACAATGAGCAGTTCTTC CASRGQEYNEQFF
TRBD1 . TRBJ2-5 TRBV7-9 TGCGCCAGCGGACCGGGACAGGGTGGGGAGACCCAGTACTTC CASGPGQGGETQYF
. many TRBJ2-5 TRBV6-1 TGTGCCAGCAGTGAAGCGTACGGGGCTGGAGAGACCCAGTACTTC CASSEAYGAGETQYF
TRBD2 many TRBJ2-1 TRBV29-1 TGCAGCGTTGAAGATCGGACTAGCGGGGGGAATGAGCAGTTCTTC CSVEDRTSGGNEQFF
TRBD1 . TRBJ2-7 TRBV9 TGTGCCAGCAGCGCGCGGACAGGGGCTAACTCCTACGAGCAGTACTTC CASSARTGANSYEQYF
TRBD2 many TRBJ2-5 TRBV2 TGTGCCAGCAGGAGACTAGCGGGAGTTTGGGAGACCCAGTACTTC CASRRLAGVWETQYF
TRBD2 many TRBJ2-2 TRBV6-2/TRBV6-3 TGTGCCAGCAGTCCCAGCGGGGGGAACACCGGGGAGCTGTTTTTT CASSPSGGNTGELFF
. few TRBJ2-1 TRBV30 TGTGCCTGGAGGGAGTCCAGCTCCTACAATGAGCAGTTCTTC CAWRESSSYNEQFF
TRBD1 many TRBJ1-4 TRBV20-1 TGCAGTGCTAGAGATTTGGTCAGGGGGGAAAAACTGTTTTTT CSARDLVRGEKLFF
. many TRBJ2-3 TRBV27 TGTGCCAGCAGTGACGGACTAAAAGATACGCAGTATTTT CASSDGLKDTQYF
TRBD2 many TRBJ2-7 TRBV2 TGTGCCAGCAGTGGGATTAGCGGGGGCCGTGACGAGCAGTACTTC CASSGISGGRDEQYF
. many TRBJ1-1 TRBV11-2 TGTGCCAGCAGCCCCGGGGCCTTCACTGAAGCTTTCTTT CASSPGAFTEAFF
. few TRBJ1-1 TRBV25-1 TGTGCCAGCAGGAATACCGGGACCAACGCTGAAGCTTTCTTT CASRNTGTNAEAFF
TRBD1 many TRBJ1-2 TRBV6-2/TRBV6-3 TGTGCCAGCAGTTGGCCGGGACAGAGAGCCTATGGCTACACCTTC CASSWPGQRAYGYTF
. many TRBJ1-2 TRBV4-2 TGTGCCAGCAGCCAAGAAGTACAGCGCATCTATGGCTACACCTTC CASSQEVQRIYGYTF